A selection of T cell receptor beta chains follows, all from one sample in a study of a mutant IDH1 vaccine in newly diagnosed glioma. Here immunoSEQ multiplex PCR was the method, and the copy in TCRdb shows in-frame clones only, minus some. The sample shows roughly 30,000 clones, roughly 90% of them seen only once. No cognate antigen is known for these TCRs. This material consisted of PBMCs, taken from a glioma patient whose treatment included an IDH1 peptide vaccine. Every receptor here comes from a man aged 35 to 55 with glioma. Each CDR3 is given with its conserved first and last residue. Each record gives: clone size, CDR3 length, D gene, J gene, V gene, CDR3 DNA, CDR3 protein. The D gene is left open where the match is weak. Not every row has a clone size; where given, it reads once, few, many or a size class.

clone size: -
CDR3 length: 17
D gene: TRBD1
J gene: TRBJ2-3
V gene: TRBV5-1
CDR3 DNA: TGCGCCAGCAGCTTGGAGGGTCAGGGGGTTCGCACAGATACGCAGTATTTT
CDR3 protein: CASSLEGQGVRTDTQYF

clone size: once
CDR3 length: 12
D gene: -
J gene: TRBJ2-7
V gene: TRBV9
CDR3 DNA: TGTGCCAGCAGCACCAGTGGTTACGAGCAGTACTTC
CDR3 protein: CASSTSGYEQYF

clone size: medium-sized
CDR3 length: 12
D gene: TRBD1
J gene: TRBJ1-2
V gene: TRBV7-9
CDR3 DNA: TGTGCCAGCAGCTTGACAGGGTATGGCTACACCTTC
CDR3 protein: CASSLTGYGYTF

clone size: -
CDR3 length: 16
D gene: -
J gene: TRBJ1-5
V gene: TRBV7-2
CDR3 DNA: TGTGCCAGCAGCTTAGAAGGAAGTAGCGGAAATCAGCCCCAGCATTTT
CDR3 protein: CASSLEGSSGNQPQHF

clone size: -
CDR3 length: 13
D gene: TRBD1
J gene: TRBJ1-1
V gene: TRBV11-3
CDR3 DNA: TGTGCCAGCAGCGCTGGACAGGGCACTGAAGCTTTCTTT
CDR3 protein: CASSAGQGTEAFF

clone size: -
CDR3 length: 12
D gene: -
J gene: TRBJ2-5
V gene: TRBV11-3
CDR3 DNA: TGTGCCAGCAGCTTGCGACCAGAGACCCAGTACTTC
CDR3 protein: CASSLRPETQYF

clone size: -
CDR3 length: 14
D gene: -
J gene: TRBJ1-4
V gene: TRBV2
CDR3 DNA: TGTGCCAGCAGTGAACGCAGGTTTTACGAAAAACTGTTTTTT
CDR3 protein: CASSERRFYEKLFF

clone size: once
CDR3 length: 20
D gene: -
J gene: TRBJ2-6
V gene: TRBV19
CDR3 DNA: TGTGCCAGTAGTATTTATTCGACGGGGGACAGCAGCCTACGGGCCAACGTCCTGACTTTC
CDR3 protein: CASSIYSTGDSSLRANVLTF

clone size: once
CDR3 length: 12
D gene: -
J gene: TRBJ2-1
V gene: TRBV18
CDR3 DNA: TGTGCCAGCTCACCAACAGGGACTGAGCAGTTCTTC
CDR3 protein: CASSPTGTEQFF

clone size: -
CDR3 length: 15
D gene: TRBD1
J gene: TRBJ2-2
V gene: TRBV30
CDR3 DNA: TGTGCCTGGAGTGCTATTCGACAGGGGGCTGGGGAGCTGTTTTTT
CDR3 protein: CAWSAIRQGAGELFF

clone size: -
CDR3 length: 15
D gene: -
J gene: TRBJ1-1
V gene: TRBV6-1
CDR3 DNA: TGTGCCAGCAGCCACCAGATCAGGGGGAACACTGAAGCTTTCTTT
CDR3 protein: CASSHQIRGNTEAFF

clone size: -
CDR3 length: 16
D gene: -
J gene: TRBJ1-6
V gene: TRBV5-1
CDR3 DNA: TGCGCCAGCAGCGAATCCCGGGACTCATTGAATTCACCCCTCCACTTT
CDR3 protein: CASSESRDSLNSPLHF

clone size: few
CDR3 length: 19
D gene: TRBD2
J gene: TRBJ2-1
V gene: TRBV4-3
CDR3 DNA: TGCGCCAGCAGCCAAGAAGTACAACTAGCGGGGCGCTCGGGGAATGAGCAGTTCTTC
CDR3 protein: CASSQEVQLAGRSGNEQFF

clone size: once
CDR3 length: 15
D gene: -
J gene: TRBJ1-2
V gene: TRBV6-1
CDR3 DNA: TGTGCCAGCAGTGAAGGGGGGGTGGAGGTGGGTGGCTACACCTTC
CDR3 protein: CASSEGGVEVGGYTF

clone size: once
CDR3 length: 15
D gene: TRBD1
J gene: TRBJ2-7
V gene: TRBV9
CDR3 DNA: TGTGCCAGCAGCGTAGGCGGGACAGGGGGTTACGAGCAGTACTTC
CDR3 protein: CASSVGGTGGYEQYF

clone size: -
CDR3 length: 15
D gene: -
J gene: TRBJ2-7
V gene: TRBV7-2
CDR3 DNA: TGTGCCAGCAGCTCACGATCGAGAGGGGTCCACGAGCAGTACTTC
CDR3 protein: CASSSRSRGVHEQYF

clone size: -
CDR3 length: 13
D gene: -
J gene: TRBJ2-5
V gene: TRBV30
CDR3 DNA: TGTGCCTGGAGTGTAATGGCCTCAGAGACCCAGTACTTC
CDR3 protein: CAWSVMASETQYF

clone size: -
CDR3 length: 15
D gene: -
J gene: TRBJ1-6
V gene: TRBV18
CDR3 DNA: TGTGCCAGCTCACCACAGACAGTGGAGGATTCACCCCTCCACTTT
CDR3 protein: CASSPQTVEDSPLHF

clone size: -
CDR3 length: 12
D gene: -
J gene: TRBJ2-3
V gene: TRBV29-1
CDR3 DNA: TGCAGCGCCCAAGGCCCCCCAGATACGCAGTATTTT
CDR3 protein: CSAQGPPDTQYF

clone size: -
CDR3 length: 13
D gene: TRBD2
J gene: TRBJ2-5
V gene: TRBV29-1
CDR3 DNA: TGCAGCGTTGAAGCCGGGGGGAGAGAGACCCAGTACTTC
CDR3 protein: CSVEAGGRETQYF

clone size: -
CDR3 length: 13
D gene: -
J gene: TRBJ1-3
V gene: TRBV2
CDR3 DNA: TGTGCCCTGGGGCACCTCTCTGGAAACACCATATATTTT
CDR3 protein: CALGHLSGNTIYF

clone size: -
CDR3 length: 15
D gene: TRBD1
J gene: TRBJ2-7
V gene: TRBV5-1
CDR3 DNA: TGCGCCAGCAGCTTGGAACAGGGGGCCGGCTACGAGCAGTACTTC
CDR3 protein: CASSLEQGAGYEQYF

clone size: -
CDR3 length: 15
D gene: -
J gene: TRBJ2-6
V gene: TRBV6-1
CDR3 DNA: TGTGCCAGCTCGTCTGCCTCCTCTGGGGCCAACGTCCTGACTTTC
CDR3 protein: CASSSASSGANVLTF

clone size: -
CDR3 length: 16
D gene: TRBD1
J gene: TRBJ2-6
V gene: TRBV2
CDR3 DNA: TGTGCCAGCAGTCCTTATACAGGGGCTGGGGCCAACGTCCTGACTTTC
CDR3 protein: CASSPYTGAGANVLTF

clone size: -
CDR3 length: 15
D gene: -
J gene: TRBJ2-3
V gene: TRBV7-2
CDR3 DNA: TGTGCCAGCAGCTTGTCCGGGTTTTTCACAGATACGCAGTATTTT
CDR3 protein: CASSLSGFFTDTQYF

clone size: -
CDR3 length: 11
D gene: -
J gene: TRBJ1-2
V gene: TRBV2
CDR3 DNA: TGTGCCAGCAGGAATAACTATGGCTACACCTTC
CDR3 protein: CASRNNYGYTF

clone size: -
CDR3 length: 16
D gene: TRBD1
J gene: TRBJ2-4
V gene: TRBV28
CDR3 DNA: TGTGCCAGCAGTTTATCAGGGGGCGGTGGTTCGAACATTCAGTACTTC
CDR3 protein: CASSLSGGGGSNIQYF

clone size: -
CDR3 length: 11
D gene: -
J gene: TRBJ1-1
V gene: TRBV19
CDR3 DNA: TGTGCCAGTAGTTTCTCCCGAGAAGCTTTCTTT
CDR3 protein: CASSFSREAFF

clone size: -
CDR3 length: 14
D gene: -
J gene: TRBJ1-4
V gene: TRBV7-6
CDR3 DNA: TGTGCCAGCAGCTACCGCCCGGGGAATGAAAAACTGTTTTTT
CDR3 protein: CASSYRPGNEKLFF